This entry describes one TCR beta chain. Produced via immunoSEQ multiplex PCR; TCRdb's table is partial and in-frame only. This table has 45,000 or so clones, around 93% appearing once. The sample comes from a study of control samples from healthy donors and cancer patients. The germline V and J ends were trimmed by 5 bases and 1 base, with 11 bases remaining between them. There are 14 residues in the CDR3. Germline V gene sequence: CDR1 MNHEY, CDR2 SVGAGI. The J gene is TRBJ1-1, the V gene TRBV6-5, with TRBD1 as a possible D gene (6 bases). The clonotype was recovered from a woman between 35 and 50 years old with head and neck cancer. The sample consisted of PBMCs. DNA of the CDR3: TGTGCCAGCAGTCCAGGGACATCGAACACTGAAGCTTTCTTT. Translation: CASSPGTSNTEAFF.